The clone carrying this T cell receptor (beta chain) was picked up many times. Its antigen is currently unknown. The CDR3 loop spans 16 amino acids. Germline-derived CDR1 and CDR2 are SGHTA and FQGNSA. After removal of 5 bases from V and 1 base from J, the junction contained 8 bases not matched to a gene. TCRdb reprocessed the reads with MiXCR, giving one entry per CDR3 protein. The table lists about 470,000 distinct CDR3 sequences, about two fifths of them singletons, with about 45% in the top ten. The source of the sample is a study of T cell repertoires in cytomegalovirus infection. Study at large: Evidence of both CMV infection and a matching HLA type came from public TCR beta signatures. The study, taken as a whole, reports: Dominant in the ex vivo response were TCR beta clonotypes restricted by HLA-C and specific for CMV.

This clonotype was obtained from a human donor in good health (CMV status not recorded). Some clones in this sample may be carry-over from other donors' samples. The chain joins TRBV7-2 to TRBJ2-3; the match to TRBD2 covers 8 bases. The starting material was cultured PBMCs, obtained from culture after CMV antigen stimulation. The CDR3 nucleotides read TGTGCCAGCAGCCCGTGGGGGGGACTAGGCACAGATACGCAGTATTTT. Amino acid sequence: CASSPWGGLGTDTQYF. Full variable domain (outside the CDR3, taken from reference TRBV7-2 and TRBJ2-3): GAGVSQSPSNKVTEKGKDVELRCDPISGHTALYWYRQSLGQGLEFLIYFQGNSAPDKSGLPSDRFSAERTGGSVSTLTIQRTQQEDSAVYLCASSPWGGLGTDTQYFGPGTRLTVL.